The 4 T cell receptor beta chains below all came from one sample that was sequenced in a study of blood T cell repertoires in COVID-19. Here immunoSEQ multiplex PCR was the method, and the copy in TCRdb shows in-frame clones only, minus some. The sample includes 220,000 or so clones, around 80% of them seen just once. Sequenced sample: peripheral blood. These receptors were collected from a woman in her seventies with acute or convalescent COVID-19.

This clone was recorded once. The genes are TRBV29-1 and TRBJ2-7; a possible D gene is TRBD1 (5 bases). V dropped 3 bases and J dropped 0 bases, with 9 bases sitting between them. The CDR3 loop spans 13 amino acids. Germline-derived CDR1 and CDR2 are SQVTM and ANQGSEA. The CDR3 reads CSVETADSYEQYF. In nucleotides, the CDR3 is TGCAGCGTTGAGACAGCCGACTCCTACGAGCAGTACTTC.

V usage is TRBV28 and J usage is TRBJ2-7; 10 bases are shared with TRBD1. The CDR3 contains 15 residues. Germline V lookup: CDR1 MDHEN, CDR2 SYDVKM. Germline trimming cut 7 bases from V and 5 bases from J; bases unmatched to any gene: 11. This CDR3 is CASIPGGQGINEQYF. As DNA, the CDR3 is TGTGCCAGCATCCCTGGGGGACAGGGGATTAACGAGCAGTACTTC.

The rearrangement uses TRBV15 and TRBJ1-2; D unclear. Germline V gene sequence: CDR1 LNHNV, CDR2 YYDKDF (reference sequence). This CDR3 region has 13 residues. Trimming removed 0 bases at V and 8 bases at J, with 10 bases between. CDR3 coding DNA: TGTGCCACCAGCAGAGATGATGGAGGGGGCTACACCTTC. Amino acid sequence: CATSRDDGGGYTF.

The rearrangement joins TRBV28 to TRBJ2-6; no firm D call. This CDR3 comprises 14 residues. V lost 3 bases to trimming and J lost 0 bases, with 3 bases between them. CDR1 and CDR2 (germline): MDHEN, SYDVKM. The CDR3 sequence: CASSFSSGANVLTF. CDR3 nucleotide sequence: TGTGCCAGCAGTTTCAGCTCTGGGGCCAACGTCCTGACTTTC.